This is a list of T cell receptor beta chains from one sample in a study of T cell repertoires in cytomegalovirus infection. TCRdb recomputed calls from the reads with MiXCR, one row per CDR3 protein. The repertoire includes 200,000 to 250,000 distinct CDR3 sequences, roughly 22% of them detected once, and about 18% sits in the top ten. The material sequenced was CD8+ T cells from PBMCs. These receptors all come from a human donor in good health (CMV status not recorded). Some clones in this sample may be carry-over from other donors' samples. The CDR3 runs from the conserved cysteine through the conserved F or W. A D gene is named only where the DNA matches it firmly. Clone size, where shown, is once, few, many, or a class for clones that have expanded.

CDR3 DNA: TGTGCCAGCAGTTTAACGGACGGACCTAGCTCCTACAATGAGCAGTTCTTC; CDR3 protein: CASSLTDGPSSYNEQFF; V gene: TRBV6-2/TRBV6-3; J gene: TRBJ2-1; clone size: few; D gene: -
CDR3 DNA: TGTGCCAGCAGTGGACTGCAGGGGGCTGTCTTTGGCTACACCTTC; CDR3 protein: CASSGLQGAVFGYTF; V gene: TRBV2; J gene: TRBJ1-2; clone size: few; D gene: TRBD1
CDR3 DNA: TGCAGTGCTAGTGCCCCGGGACGCCCTGACGAGCAGTACTTC; CDR3 protein: CSASAPGRPDEQYF; V gene: TRBV20-1; J gene: TRBJ2-7; clone size: -; D gene: -
CDR3 DNA: TGTGCCAGTAGTATCACACGGAACACTGAAGCTTTCTTT; CDR3 protein: CASSITRNTEAFF; V gene: TRBV19; J gene: TRBJ1-1; clone size: few; D gene: -
CDR3 DNA: TGTGCCAGCAGGCCCACTAGCGGGGGGCCCCATGAGCAGTTCTTC; CDR3 protein: CASRPTSGGPHEQFF; V gene: TRBV7-6; J gene: TRBJ2-1; clone size: few; D gene: TRBD2
CDR3 DNA: TGTGCCATCAGCCTTGGACAGGGCTACGAGCAGTACTTC; CDR3 protein: CAISLGQGYEQYF; V gene: TRBV10-3; J gene: TRBJ2-7; clone size: -; D gene: TRBD1
CDR3 DNA: TGTGCCAGCAGTGAATCCGTAGTCCGGGGCGAGCAGTACTTC; CDR3 protein: CASSESVVRGEQYF; V gene: TRBV2; J gene: TRBJ2-7; clone size: few; D gene: -
CDR3 DNA: TGTGCCAGCAGCCCGGTCAGGGCCACCGGGGAGCTGTTTTTT; CDR3 protein: CASSPVRATGELFF; V gene: TRBV7-6; J gene: TRBJ2-2; clone size: few; D gene: -
CDR3 DNA: TGTGCCAGCAGTTTAATAGGGATGGAGACCCAGTACTTC; CDR3 protein: CASSLIGMETQYF; V gene: TRBV12-3/TRBV12-4; J gene: TRBJ2-5; clone size: few; D gene: -
CDR3 DNA: TGTGCCAGCCTCGGTGGAGAGTTTGTCACAGATACGCAGTATTTT; CDR3 protein: CASLGGEFVTDTQYF; V gene: TRBV12-3/TRBV12-4; J gene: TRBJ2-3; clone size: many; D gene: -
CDR3 DNA: TGTGCCAGCTCACCACCGGATCAGCCCCAGCATTTT; CDR3 protein: CASSPPDQPQHF; V gene: TRBV18; J gene: TRBJ1-5; clone size: -; D gene: -
CDR3 DNA: TGCAGTGCTGACGCAACTGGAAGGGGGAGGTGGGATGGCTACACCTTC; CDR3 protein: CSADATGRGRWDGYTF; V gene: TRBV20-1; J gene: TRBJ1-2; clone size: few; D gene: -
CDR3 DNA: TGCGCCAGCAGTCAACGTGGCAGGGGGCCATATGAAGAGACCCAGTACTTC; CDR3 protein: CASSQRGRGPYEETQYF; V gene: TRBV23-1; J gene: TRBJ2-5; clone size: -; D gene: TRBD1
CDR3 DNA: TGTGCCAGCAGTTTCACCGGAACCTACGAGCAGTACTTC; CDR3 protein: CASSFTGTYEQYF; V gene: TRBV27; J gene: TRBJ2-7; clone size: -; D gene: -
CDR3 DNA: TGTGCCAGTAGTTGGGACAGGGATCAGTACGAGCAGTACTTC; CDR3 protein: CASSWDRDQYEQYF; V gene: TRBV19; J gene: TRBJ2-7; clone size: -; D gene: TRBD1
CDR3 DNA: TGTGCCAGCAGCTTAGATCTAGCGGGGGACGAGCAGTTCTTC; CDR3 protein: CASSLDLAGDEQFF; V gene: TRBV11-2; J gene: TRBJ2-1; clone size: -; D gene: TRBD2
CDR3 DNA: TGTGCCAGCAGCCCCCTAATCGGGACAGGCGGACTGACTGAAGCTTTCTTT; CDR3 protein: CASSPLIGTGGLTEAFF; V gene: TRBV7-6; J gene: TRBJ1-1; clone size: few; D gene: TRBD1
CDR3 DNA: TGTGCCACCAGCAGAGAAGGGGACGGGACCCAGTACTTC; CDR3 protein: CATSREGDGTQYF; V gene: TRBV15; J gene: TRBJ2-5; clone size: -; D gene: -
CDR3 DNA: TGTGCCAGCAGCCAAGTCCCGGGGCGGGCTGACAATGAGCAGTTCTTC; CDR3 protein: CASSQVPGRADNEQFF; V gene: TRBV4-2; J gene: TRBJ2-1; clone size: many; D gene: -
CDR3 DNA: TGTGCCATCAGTGACGGGGGGAGCTCTGGAAACACCATATATTTT; CDR3 protein: CAISDGGSSGNTIYF; V gene: TRBV10-3; J gene: TRBJ1-3; clone size: few; D gene: -
CDR3 DNA: TGCAGCGTTGAAGATCCGACTAGCGGGGGTAGCTCCTACAATGAGCAGTTCTTC; CDR3 protein: CSVEDPTSGGSSYNEQFF; V gene: TRBV29-1; J gene: TRBJ2-1; clone size: few; D gene: TRBD2
CDR3 DNA: TGTGCCAGCATCCCGGACACTAACTACAGGGTTGAGACCCAGTACTTC; CDR3 protein: CASIPDTNYRVETQYF; V gene: TRBV7-2; J gene: TRBJ2-5; clone size: many; D gene: -
CDR3 DNA: TGTGCCAGCAGCCCCTTATTGTGGGACAGGGCCGAGAGCTCCTACGAGCAGTACTTC; CDR3 protein: CASSPLLWDRAESSYEQYF; V gene: TRBV25-1; J gene: TRBJ2-7; clone size: -; D gene: TRBD1
CDR3 DNA: TGTGCCAGCAGCTCCCCGACAGGGAGGAATGGAGGCTACACCTTC; CDR3 protein: CASSSPTGRNGGYTF; V gene: TRBV9; J gene: TRBJ1-2; clone size: few; D gene: TRBD1
CDR3 DNA: TGTGCCACCAGCAGAGTGGCAGACTCCTACGAGCAGTACTTC; CDR3 protein: CATSRVADSYEQYF; V gene: TRBV15; J gene: TRBJ2-7; clone size: few; D gene: -
CDR3 DNA: TGTGCCAGCAGCTTAGTGGGGCGGGGGGGTTACAATGAGCAGTTCTTC; CDR3 protein: CASSLVGRGGYNEQFF; V gene: TRBV11-2; J gene: TRBJ2-1; clone size: -; D gene: TRBD2
CDR3 DNA: TGCAGTGCTAGGCCTATGAGGGGGGAACAAGAGACCCAGTACTTC; CDR3 protein: CSARPMRGEQETQYF; V gene: TRBV20-1; J gene: TRBJ2-5; clone size: few; D gene: -
CDR3 DNA: TGTGCCAGTAGTAACGGGGACGCCTACGAGCAGTACTTC; CDR3 protein: CASSNGDAYEQYF; V gene: TRBV19; J gene: TRBJ2-7; clone size: -; D gene: -
CDR3 DNA: TGTGCCAGCAGTTTATGGCAGCGGGAGACCCAGTACTTC; CDR3 protein: CASSLWQRETQYF; V gene: TRBV12-3/TRBV12-4; J gene: TRBJ2-5; clone size: once; D gene: -
CDR3 DNA: TGTGCCAGCAGCCTTGGGGGCTACGGTGAGCAGTTCTTC; CDR3 protein: CASSLGGYGEQFF; V gene: TRBV28; J gene: TRBJ2-1; clone size: many; D gene: -
CDR3 DNA: TGTGCCAGTAGACAGGGGATAACAGATACGCAGTATTTT; CDR3 protein: CASRQGITDTQYF; V gene: TRBV13; J gene: TRBJ2-3; clone size: few; D gene: TRBD1
CDR3 DNA: TGCAGTGCTAGAGACAGGGGGGTTGGGGAGGGGTACGAGCAGTACTTC; CDR3 protein: CSARDRGVGEGYEQYF; V gene: TRBV20-1; J gene: TRBJ2-7; clone size: -; D gene: -
CDR3 DNA: TGTGCCAGCAGTTTAGCGTGGCAGGGGGTGGCCGAGCAGTACTTC; CDR3 protein: CASSLAWQGVAEQYF; V gene: TRBV12-3/TRBV12-4; J gene: TRBJ2-7; clone size: many; D gene: TRBD1
CDR3 DNA: TGTGCCAGCAGGGAGACAGGGCTGGAGACCCAGTACTTC; CDR3 protein: CASRETGLETQYF; V gene: TRBV2; J gene: TRBJ2-5; clone size: -; D gene: TRBD1
CDR3 DNA: TGTGCCAGCAGCATGGACCGGCTGCGCGAGCAGTACTTC; CDR3 protein: CASSMDRLREQYF; V gene: TRBV6-1; J gene: TRBJ2-7; clone size: few; D gene: -
CDR3 DNA: TGTGCCAGCAGCTTCGGACAGGCCTCCACAGATACGCAGTATTTT; CDR3 protein: CASSFGQASTDTQYF; V gene: TRBV7-3; J gene: TRBJ2-3; clone size: many; D gene: TRBD1
CDR3 DNA: TGCAGCCTAATTATCGGGGTAGAGACCCAGTACTTC; CDR3 protein: CSLIIGVETQYF; V gene: TRBV29-1; J gene: TRBJ2-5; clone size: once; D gene: -
CDR3 DNA: TGTGCCAGCAGTTTATTCCTATCCACAGATACGCAGTATTTT; CDR3 protein: CASSLFLSTDTQYF; V gene: TRBV27; J gene: TRBJ2-3; clone size: -; D gene: -